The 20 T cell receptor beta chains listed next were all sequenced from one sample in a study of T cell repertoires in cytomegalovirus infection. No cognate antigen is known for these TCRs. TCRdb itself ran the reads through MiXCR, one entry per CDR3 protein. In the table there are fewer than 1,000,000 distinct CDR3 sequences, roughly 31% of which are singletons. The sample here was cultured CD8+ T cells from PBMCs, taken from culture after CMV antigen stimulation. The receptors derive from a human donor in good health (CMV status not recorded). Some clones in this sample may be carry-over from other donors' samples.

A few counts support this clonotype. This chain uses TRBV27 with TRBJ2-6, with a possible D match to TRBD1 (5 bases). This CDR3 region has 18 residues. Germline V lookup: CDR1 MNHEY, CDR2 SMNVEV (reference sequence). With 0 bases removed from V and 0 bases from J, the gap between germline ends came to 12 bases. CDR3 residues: CASSLSGENYSGANVLTF. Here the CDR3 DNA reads TGTGCCAGCAGTTTATCAGGGGAAAATTACTCTGGGGCCAACGTCCTGACTTTC.

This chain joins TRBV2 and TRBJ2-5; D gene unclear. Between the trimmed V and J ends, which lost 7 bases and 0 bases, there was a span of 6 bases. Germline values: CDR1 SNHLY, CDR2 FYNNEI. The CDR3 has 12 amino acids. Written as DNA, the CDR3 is TGTGCCAGCAAATGGAACCAAGAGACCCAGTACTTC. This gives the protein CASKWNQETQYF.

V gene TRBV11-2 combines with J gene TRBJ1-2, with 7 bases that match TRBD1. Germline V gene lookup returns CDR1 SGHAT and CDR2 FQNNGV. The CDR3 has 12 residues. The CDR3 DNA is TGTGCTATCGGACAGGAGAACTATGGCTACACCTTC. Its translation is CAIGQENYGYTF.

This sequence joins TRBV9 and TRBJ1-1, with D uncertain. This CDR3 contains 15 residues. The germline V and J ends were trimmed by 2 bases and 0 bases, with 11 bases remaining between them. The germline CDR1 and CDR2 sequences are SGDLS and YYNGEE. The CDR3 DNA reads TGTGCCAGCAGCGTGGTCCTCACATTGAACACTGAAGCTTTCTTT. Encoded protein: CASSVVLTLNTEAFF.

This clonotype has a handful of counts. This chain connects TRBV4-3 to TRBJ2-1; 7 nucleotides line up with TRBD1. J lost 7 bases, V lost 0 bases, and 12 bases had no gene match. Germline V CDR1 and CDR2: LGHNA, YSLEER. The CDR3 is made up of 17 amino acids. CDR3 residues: CASSQDRETGSGNEQFF. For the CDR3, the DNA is TGCGCCAGCAGCCAAGATAGGGAGACAGGGTCTGGGAATGAGCAGTTCTTC.

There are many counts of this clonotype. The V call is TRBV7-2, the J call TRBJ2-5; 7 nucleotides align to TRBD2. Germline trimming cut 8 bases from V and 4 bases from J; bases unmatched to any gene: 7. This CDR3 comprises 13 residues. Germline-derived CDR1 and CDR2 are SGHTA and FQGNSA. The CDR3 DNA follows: TGTGCCAGCCGGAGGGGCGGGGGAGAGACCCAGTACTTC. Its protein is CASRRGGGETQYF.

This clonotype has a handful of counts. CDR3 region: CASSLGTTAAWSNEKLFF. The CDR3 DNA follows: TGTGCCAGCAGTTTGGGGACAACCGCGGCGTGGAGTAATGAAAAACTGTTTTTT. V is TRBV27 and J is TRBJ1-4, with D possibly matching TRBD1 (6 bases). CDR1 and CDR2 (germline): MNHEY, SMNVEV (reference sequence). The CDR3 loop spans 18 amino acids. Deletions cut 3 bases from V and 4 bases from J, with 21 bases between.

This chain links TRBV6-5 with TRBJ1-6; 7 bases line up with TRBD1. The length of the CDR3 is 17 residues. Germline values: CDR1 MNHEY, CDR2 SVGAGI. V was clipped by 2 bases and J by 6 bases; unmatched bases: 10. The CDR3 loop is CASSYQPSRDSNSPLHF. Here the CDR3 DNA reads TGTGCCAGCAGTTACCAACCCTCTAGGGACAGTAATTCACCCCTCCACTTT.

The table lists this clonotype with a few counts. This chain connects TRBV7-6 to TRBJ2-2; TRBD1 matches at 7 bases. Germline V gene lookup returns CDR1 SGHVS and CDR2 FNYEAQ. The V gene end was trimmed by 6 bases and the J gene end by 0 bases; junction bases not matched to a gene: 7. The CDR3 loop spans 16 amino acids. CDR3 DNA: TGTGCCAGCAGAGTTAGACAGGGTACGAACACCGGGGAGCTGTTTTTT. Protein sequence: CASRVRQGTNTGELFF.

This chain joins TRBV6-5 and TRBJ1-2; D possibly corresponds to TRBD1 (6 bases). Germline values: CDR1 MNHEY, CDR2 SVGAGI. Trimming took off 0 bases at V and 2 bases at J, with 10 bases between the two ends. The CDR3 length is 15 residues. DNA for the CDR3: TGTGCCAGCAGTTACTCAGGACAGCTGAACTATGGCTACACCTTC. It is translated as CASSYSGQLNYGYTF.

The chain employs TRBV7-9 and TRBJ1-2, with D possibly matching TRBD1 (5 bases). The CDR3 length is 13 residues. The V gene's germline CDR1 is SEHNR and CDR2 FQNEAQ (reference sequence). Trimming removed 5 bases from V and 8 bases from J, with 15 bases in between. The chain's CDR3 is CASSAGVAGGYTF. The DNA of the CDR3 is TGTGCCAGCAGCGCGGGCGTCGCAGGGGGCTACACCTTC.

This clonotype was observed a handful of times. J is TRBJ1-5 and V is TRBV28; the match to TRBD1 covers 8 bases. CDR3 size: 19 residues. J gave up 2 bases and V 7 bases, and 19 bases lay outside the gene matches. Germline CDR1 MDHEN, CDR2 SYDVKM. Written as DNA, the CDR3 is TGTGCCAGCACCCCCCCGGACAGGGCTCTCTCGTGGGGCAATCAGCCCCAGCATTTT. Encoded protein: CASTPPDRALSWGNQPQHF.

This CDR3 is CASSQDRSSSYEQYF. The CDR3 DNA follows: TGCGCCAGCAGCCAAGATAGGAGTTCTTCCTACGAGCAGTACTTC. The genes are TRBV4-1 and TRBJ2-7, with D unclear. This CDR3 is built from 15 residues. The V end lost 0 bases, the J end lost 1 base, and 10 bases lay between the germline ends. Looked up from germline, CDR1 is MGHRA and CDR2 is YSYEKL.

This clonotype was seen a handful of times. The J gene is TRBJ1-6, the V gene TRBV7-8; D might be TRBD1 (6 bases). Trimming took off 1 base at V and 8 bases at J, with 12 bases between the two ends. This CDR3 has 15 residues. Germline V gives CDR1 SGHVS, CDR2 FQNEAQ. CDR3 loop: CASSLGYGGHSPLHF. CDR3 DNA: TGTGCCAGCAGCTTAGGTTATGGGGGGCATTCACCCCTCCACTTT.

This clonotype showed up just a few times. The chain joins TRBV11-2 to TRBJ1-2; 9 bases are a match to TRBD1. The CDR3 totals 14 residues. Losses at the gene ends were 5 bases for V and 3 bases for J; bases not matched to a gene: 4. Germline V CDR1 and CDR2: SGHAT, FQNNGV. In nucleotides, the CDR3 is TGTGCCAGCAGCAGGACAGGGGATCACTATGGCTACACCTTC. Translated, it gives CASSRTGDHYGYTF. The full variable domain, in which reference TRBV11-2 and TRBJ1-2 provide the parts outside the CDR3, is EAGVAQSPRYKIIEKRQSVAFWCNPISGHATLYWYQQILGQGPKLLIQFQNNGVVDDSQLPKDRFSAERLKGVDSTLKIQPAKLEDSAVYLCASSRTGDHYGYTFGSGTRLTVV.

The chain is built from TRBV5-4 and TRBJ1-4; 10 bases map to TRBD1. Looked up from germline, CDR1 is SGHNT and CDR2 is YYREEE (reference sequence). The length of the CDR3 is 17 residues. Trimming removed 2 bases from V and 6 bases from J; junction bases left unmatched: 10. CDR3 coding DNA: TGTGCCAGCAGCTTTCGGGGACAGGGGACCGGTGATGAAAAACTGTTTTTT. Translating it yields CASSFRGQGTGDEKLFF.

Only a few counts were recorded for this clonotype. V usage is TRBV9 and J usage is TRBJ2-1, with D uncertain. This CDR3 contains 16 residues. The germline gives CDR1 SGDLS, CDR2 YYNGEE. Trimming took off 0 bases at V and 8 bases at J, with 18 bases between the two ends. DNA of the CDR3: TGTGCCAGCAGCGTAGACTACCTCAACGTACGACATGAGCAGTTCTTC. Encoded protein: CASSVDYLNVRHEQFF. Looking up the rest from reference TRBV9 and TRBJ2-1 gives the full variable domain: DSGVTQTPKHLITATGQRVTLRCSPRSGDLSVYWYQQSLDQGLQFLIQYYNGEERAKGNILERFSAQQFPDLHSELNLSSLELGDSALYFCASSVDYLNVRHEQFFGPGTRLTVL.

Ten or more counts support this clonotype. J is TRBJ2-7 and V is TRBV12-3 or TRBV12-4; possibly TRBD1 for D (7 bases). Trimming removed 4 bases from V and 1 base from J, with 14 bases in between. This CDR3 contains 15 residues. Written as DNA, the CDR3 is TGTGCCAGCAGTTACTTGACAGGGAGGTCCTACGAGCAGTACTTC. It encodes CASSYLTGRSYEQYF.

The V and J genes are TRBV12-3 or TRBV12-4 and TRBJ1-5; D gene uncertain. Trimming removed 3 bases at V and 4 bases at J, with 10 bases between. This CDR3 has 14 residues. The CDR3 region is CASSFYSHNQPQHF. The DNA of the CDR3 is TGTGCCAGCAGTTTCTACAGCCATAATCAGCCCCAGCATTTT.

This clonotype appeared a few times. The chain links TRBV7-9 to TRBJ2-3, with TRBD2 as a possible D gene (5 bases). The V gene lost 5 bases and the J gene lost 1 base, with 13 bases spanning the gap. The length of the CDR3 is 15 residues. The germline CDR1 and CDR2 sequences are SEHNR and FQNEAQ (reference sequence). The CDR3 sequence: CASSQQRLGTDTQYF. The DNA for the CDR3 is TGTGCCAGCAGCCAACAGCGGCTTGGCACAGATACGCAGTATTTT.